The source of this TCR beta chain is a study of blood T cells in healthy people across ages. For the second PCR, which ran for 7 to 11 cycles, a sample-barcoded 5' primer and a J-beta primer mix were used. MiXCR, run by TCRdb on the 5' RACE reads, gives a single entry per CDR3 protein. Of 540,000 or so distinct CDR3 sequences in the sample, under 55% are singletons; the top ten hold approximately 23%. The germline gives CDR1 SEHNR, CDR2 FQNEAQ (reference sequence). Trimming removed 1 base at V and 5 bases at J, with 9 bases between. The CDR3 contains 14 residues. This chain joins TRBV7-9 and TRBJ2-1, with D possibly being TRBD1 or TRBD2 (5 bases each). This TCR derives from an older man in good health. The sample was blood. CDR3 coding DNA: TGTGCCAGCAGCTTAGAGGGACCCGACAATGAGCAGTTCTTC. Its protein product is CASSLEGPDNEQFF.